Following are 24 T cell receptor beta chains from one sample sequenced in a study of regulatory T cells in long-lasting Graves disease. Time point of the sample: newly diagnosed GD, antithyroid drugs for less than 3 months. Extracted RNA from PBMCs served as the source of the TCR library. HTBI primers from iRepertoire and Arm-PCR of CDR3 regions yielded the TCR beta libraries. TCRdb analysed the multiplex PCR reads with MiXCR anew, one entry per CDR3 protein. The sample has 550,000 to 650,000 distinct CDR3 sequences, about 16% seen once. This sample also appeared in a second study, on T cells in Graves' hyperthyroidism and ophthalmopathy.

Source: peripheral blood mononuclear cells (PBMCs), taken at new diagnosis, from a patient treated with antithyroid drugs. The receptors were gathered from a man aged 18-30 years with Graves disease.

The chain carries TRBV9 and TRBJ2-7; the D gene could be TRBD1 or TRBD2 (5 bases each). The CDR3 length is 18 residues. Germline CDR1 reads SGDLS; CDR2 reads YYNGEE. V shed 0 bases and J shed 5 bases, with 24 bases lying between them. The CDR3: CASSVEPAVVAGTHEQYF. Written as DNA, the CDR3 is TGTGCCAGCAGCGTAGAGCCCGCCGTGGTGGCAGGGACCCACGAGCAGTACTTC.

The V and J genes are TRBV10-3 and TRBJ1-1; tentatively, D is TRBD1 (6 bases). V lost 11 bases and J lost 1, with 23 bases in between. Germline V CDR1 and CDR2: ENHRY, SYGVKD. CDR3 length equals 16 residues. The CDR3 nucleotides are TGTGCCTCATGGACAGCGCAAGGAGGAACGAACACTGAAGCTTTCTTT. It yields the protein CASWTAQGGTNTEAFF.

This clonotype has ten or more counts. The chain's CDR3 is CASSQGSSGYNEQFF. The CDR3 bases are TGTGCCAGCTCCCAAGGGTCTAGCGGTTACAATGAGCAGTTCTTC. V and J are TRBV7-3 and TRBJ2-1, with 7 bases fitting TRBD2. The CDR3 runs 15 residues. V trimming: 8 bases; J trimming: 4 bases; junction bases outside the gene matches: 11. Germline-derived CDR1 and CDR2 are SGHTA and FQGTGA.

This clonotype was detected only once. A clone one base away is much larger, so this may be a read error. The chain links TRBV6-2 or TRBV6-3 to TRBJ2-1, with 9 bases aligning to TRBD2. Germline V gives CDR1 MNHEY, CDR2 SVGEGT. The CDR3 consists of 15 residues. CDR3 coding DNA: TGTGCCAGCAGTGATCTGGCGGGAGGGACAAATGGGCAGTTCTTC. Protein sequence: CASSDLAGGTNGQFF.

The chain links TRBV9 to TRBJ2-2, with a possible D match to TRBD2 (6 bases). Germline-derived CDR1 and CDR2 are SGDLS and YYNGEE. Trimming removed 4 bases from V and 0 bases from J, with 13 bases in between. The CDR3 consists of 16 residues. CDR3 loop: CASSSEEGSNTGELFF. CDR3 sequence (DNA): TGTGCCAGCAGCTCCGAGGAGGGTTCGAACACCGGGGAGCTGTTTTTT. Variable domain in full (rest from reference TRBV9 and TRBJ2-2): DSGVTQTPKHLITATGQRVTLRCSPRSGDLSVYWYQQSLDQGLQFLIQYYNGEERAKGNILERFSAQQFPDLHSELNLSSLELGDSALYFCASSSEEGSNTGELFFGEGSRLTVL.

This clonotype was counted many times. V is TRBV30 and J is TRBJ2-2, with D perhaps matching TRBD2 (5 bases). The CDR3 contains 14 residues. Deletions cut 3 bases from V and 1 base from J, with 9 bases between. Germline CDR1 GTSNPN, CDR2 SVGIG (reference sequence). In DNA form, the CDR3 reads TGTGCCTGGAGCCCGGGATTGAACACCGGGGAGCTGTTTTTT. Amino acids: CAWSPGLNTGELFF.

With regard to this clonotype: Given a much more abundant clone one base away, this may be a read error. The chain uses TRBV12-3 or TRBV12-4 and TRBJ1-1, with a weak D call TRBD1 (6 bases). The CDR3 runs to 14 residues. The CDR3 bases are TGTGCCAGCCTCCGCAGGACAGCGAACGCTGAAGCTTTCTTT. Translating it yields CASLRRTANAEAFF.

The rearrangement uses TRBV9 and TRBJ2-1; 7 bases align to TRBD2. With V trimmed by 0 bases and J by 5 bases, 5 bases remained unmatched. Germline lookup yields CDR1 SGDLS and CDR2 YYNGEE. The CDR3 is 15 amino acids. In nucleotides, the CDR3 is TGTGCCAGCAGCGTAGGAGGCGGGAGCAACAATGAGCAGTTCTTC. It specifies CASSVGGGSNNEQFF.

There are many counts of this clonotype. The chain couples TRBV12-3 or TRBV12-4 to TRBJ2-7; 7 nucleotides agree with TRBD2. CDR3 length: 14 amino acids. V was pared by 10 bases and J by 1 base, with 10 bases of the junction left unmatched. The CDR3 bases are TGTGCCACCGCCCCTGGGGAGGGGTCCTACGAGCAGTACTTC. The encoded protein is CATAPGEGSYEQYF.

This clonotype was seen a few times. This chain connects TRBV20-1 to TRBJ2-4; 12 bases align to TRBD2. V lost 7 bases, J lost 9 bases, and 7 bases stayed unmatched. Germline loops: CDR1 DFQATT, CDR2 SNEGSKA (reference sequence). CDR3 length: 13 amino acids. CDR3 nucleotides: TGCAGTGGGGCTAGCGGGAGGGGTGCCATTCAGTACTTC. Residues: CSGASGRGAIQYF.

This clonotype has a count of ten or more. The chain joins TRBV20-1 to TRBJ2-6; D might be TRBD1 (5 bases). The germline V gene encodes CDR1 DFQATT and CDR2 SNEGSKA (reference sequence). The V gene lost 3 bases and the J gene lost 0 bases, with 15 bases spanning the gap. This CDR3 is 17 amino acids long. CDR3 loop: CSASIQGPSSGANVLTF. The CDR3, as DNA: TGCAGTGCTAGCATCCAGGGCCCGAGCTCTGGGGCCAACGTCCTGACTTTC.

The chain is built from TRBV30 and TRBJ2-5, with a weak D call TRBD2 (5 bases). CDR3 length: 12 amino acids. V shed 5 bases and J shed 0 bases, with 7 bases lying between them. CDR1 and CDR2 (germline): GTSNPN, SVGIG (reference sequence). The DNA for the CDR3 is TGTGCCTGGGCTAGCAACCAAGAGACCCAGTACTTC. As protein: CAWASNQETQYF.

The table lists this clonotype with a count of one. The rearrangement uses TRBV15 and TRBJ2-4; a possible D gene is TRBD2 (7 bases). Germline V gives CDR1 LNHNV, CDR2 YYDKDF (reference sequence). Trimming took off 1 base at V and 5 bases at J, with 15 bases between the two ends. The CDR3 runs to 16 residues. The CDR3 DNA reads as TGTGCCACCAGCAGAGGCGATGGGGAGGGGGAAAACATTCAGTACTTC. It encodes CATSRGDGEGENIQYF.

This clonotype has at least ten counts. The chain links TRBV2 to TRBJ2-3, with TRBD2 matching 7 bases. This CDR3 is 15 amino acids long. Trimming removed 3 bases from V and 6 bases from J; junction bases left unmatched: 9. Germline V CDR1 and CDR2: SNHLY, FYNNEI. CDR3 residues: CASSELLAASDTQYF. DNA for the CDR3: TGTGCCAGCAGTGAGTTGCTAGCGGCCTCCGATACGCAGTATTTT.

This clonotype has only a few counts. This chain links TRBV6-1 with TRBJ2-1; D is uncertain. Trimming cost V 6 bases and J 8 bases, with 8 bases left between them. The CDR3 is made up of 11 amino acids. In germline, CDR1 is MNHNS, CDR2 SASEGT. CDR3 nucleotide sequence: TGTGCCAGCAGCTTTAGCTATGAGCAGTTCTTC. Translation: CASSFSYEQFF.

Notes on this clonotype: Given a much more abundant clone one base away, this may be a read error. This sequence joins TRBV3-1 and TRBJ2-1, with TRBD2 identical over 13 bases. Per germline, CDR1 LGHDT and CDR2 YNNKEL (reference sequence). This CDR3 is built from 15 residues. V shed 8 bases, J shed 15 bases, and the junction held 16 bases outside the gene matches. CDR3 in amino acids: CASVRGGTSGDSPFF. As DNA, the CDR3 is TGTGCCAGCGTACGAGGTGGGACTAGCGGGGACAGCCCGTTCTTC.

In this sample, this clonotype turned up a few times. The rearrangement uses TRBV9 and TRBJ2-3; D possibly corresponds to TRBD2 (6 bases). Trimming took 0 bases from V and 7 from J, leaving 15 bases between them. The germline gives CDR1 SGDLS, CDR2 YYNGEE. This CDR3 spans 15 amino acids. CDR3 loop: CASSVAPGEGYTQYF. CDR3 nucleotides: TGTGCCAGCAGCGTAGCCCCGGGAGAGGGGTATACGCAGTATTTT. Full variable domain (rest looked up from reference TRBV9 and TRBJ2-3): DSGVTQTPKHLITATGQRVTLRCSPRSGDLSVYWYQQSLDQGLQFLIQYYNGEERAKGNILERFSAQQFPDLHSELNLSSLELGDSALYFCASSVAPGEGYTQYFGPGTRLTVL.

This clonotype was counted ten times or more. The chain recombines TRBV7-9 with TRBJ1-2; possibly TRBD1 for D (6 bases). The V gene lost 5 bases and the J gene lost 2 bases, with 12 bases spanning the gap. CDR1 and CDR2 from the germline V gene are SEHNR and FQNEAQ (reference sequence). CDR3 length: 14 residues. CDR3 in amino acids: CASSPHGTNYGYTF. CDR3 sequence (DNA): TGTGCCAGCAGCCCCCACGGGACAAACTATGGCTACACCTTC. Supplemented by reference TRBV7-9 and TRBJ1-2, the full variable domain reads DTGVSQNPRHKITKRGQNVTFRCDPISEHNRLYWYRQTLGQGPEFLTYFQNEAQLEKSRLLSDRFSAERPKGSFSTLEIQRTEQGDSAMYLCASSPHGTNYGYTFGSGTRLTVV.

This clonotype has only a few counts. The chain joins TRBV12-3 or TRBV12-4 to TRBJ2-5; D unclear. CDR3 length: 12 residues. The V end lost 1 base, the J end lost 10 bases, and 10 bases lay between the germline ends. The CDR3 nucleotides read TGTGCCAGCAGTTTAGATTTCTGGATCCAGTACTTC. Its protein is CASSLDFWIQYF.

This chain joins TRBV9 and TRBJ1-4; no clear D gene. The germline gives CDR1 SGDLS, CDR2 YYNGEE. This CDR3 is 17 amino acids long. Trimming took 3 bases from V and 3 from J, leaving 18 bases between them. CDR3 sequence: CASSGGRGGLANEKLFF. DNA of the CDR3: TGTGCCAGCAGCGGGGGTCGGGGTGGACTCGCTAATGAAAAACTGTTTTTT.

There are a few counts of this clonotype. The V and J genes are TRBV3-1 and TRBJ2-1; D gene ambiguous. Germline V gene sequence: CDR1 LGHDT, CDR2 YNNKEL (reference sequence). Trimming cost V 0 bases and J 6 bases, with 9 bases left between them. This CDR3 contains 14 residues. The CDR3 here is CASSQDSGLNEQFF. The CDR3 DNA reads TGTGCCAGCAGCCAAGATTCAGGCCTCAATGAGCAGTTCTTC.

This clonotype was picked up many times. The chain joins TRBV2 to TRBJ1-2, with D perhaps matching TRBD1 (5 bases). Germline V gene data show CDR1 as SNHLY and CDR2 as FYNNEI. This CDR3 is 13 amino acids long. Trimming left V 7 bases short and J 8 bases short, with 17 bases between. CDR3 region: CASTTRGAGGYTF. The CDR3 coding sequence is TGTGCCAGCACGACCCGCGGGGCGGGAGGCTACACCTTC.

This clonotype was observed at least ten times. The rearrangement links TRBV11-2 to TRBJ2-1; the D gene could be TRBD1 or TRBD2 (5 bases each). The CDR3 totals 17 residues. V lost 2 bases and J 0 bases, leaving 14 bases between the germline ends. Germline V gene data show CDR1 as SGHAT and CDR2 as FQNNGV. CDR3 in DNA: TGTGCCAGCAGCTTACGTATGGGGGACCGCTCCTACAATGAGCAGTTCTTC. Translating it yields CASSLRMGDRSYNEQFF.

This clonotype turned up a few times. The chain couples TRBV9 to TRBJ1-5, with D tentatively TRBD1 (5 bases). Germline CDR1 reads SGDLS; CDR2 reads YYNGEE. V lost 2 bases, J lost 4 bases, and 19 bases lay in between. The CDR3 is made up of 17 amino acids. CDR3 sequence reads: CASSVGAEVAANQPQHF. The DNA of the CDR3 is TGTGCCAGCAGCGTTGGGGCAGAGGTGGCGGCTAATCAGCCCCAGCATTTT.